These 20 T cell receptor beta chains were sequenced from one sample in a study of T cell responses to AZD1222 COVID-19 vaccine. The table came from immunoSEQ multiplex PCR; TCRdb's copy has only in-frame clones and leaves some out. Here the sample spans 95,000 to 100,000 clones, roughly nine tenths being singletons. Sample: peripheral blood, taken on day 0 of AZD1222 vaccination. Receptor source: an adult in good health.

The gene calls are TRBV5-1 and TRBJ1-1; a possible D gene is TRBD1 (5 bases). The CDR3 is 14 residues long. Between the trimmed V and J ends, which lost 4 bases and 1 base, there was a span of 11 bases. Germline CDR1 SGHRS, CDR2 YFSETQ. CDR3 residues: CASSAGPRNTEAFF. The CDR3 DNA sequence: TGCGCCAGCAGCGCGGGGCCCCGGAACACTGAAGCTTTCTTT.

J is TRBJ1-1 and V is TRBV3-1 (or the pseudogene TRBV3-2), with 9 bases matching TRBD1. V lost 2 bases to trimming and J lost 0 bases; unmatched junction nucleotides: 7. The germline V gene has CDR1 LGHDT and CDR2 YNNKEL (reference sequence). The CDR3 is 17 amino acids. The CDR3 protein is CASSQFRTGALNTEAFF. The CDR3 DNA follows: TGTGCCAGCAGCCAATTCCGGACAGGGGCGCTGAACACTGAAGCTTTCTTT.

The chain carries TRBV30 and TRBJ1-1; D gene unclear. The germline V gene has CDR1 GTSNPN and CDR2 SVGIG (reference sequence). Trimming removed 3 bases from V and 7 bases from J, with 6 bases in between. There are 10 residues in the CDR3. The CDR3 protein is CAWSRVEAFF. The CDR3 coding sequence is TGTGCCTGGAGCCGCGTTGAAGCTTTCTTT.

The chain uses TRBV29-1 and TRBJ1-4; possibly TRBD1 for D (6 bases). This CDR3 is built from 14 residues. Trimming removed 0 bases from V and 8 bases from J, with 13 bases in between. Germline V gene sequence: CDR1 SQVTM, CDR2 ANQGSEA. The CDR3 here is CSVEENARGEKLFF. For the CDR3, the DNA is TGCAGCGTTGAAGAGAACGCCAGGGGCGAAAAACTGTTTTTT. The variable domain in full, completed from reference TRBV29-1 and TRBJ1-4, reads SAVISQKPSRDICQRGTSLTIQCQVDSQVTMMFWYRQQPGQSLTLIATANQGSEATYESGFVIDKFPISRPNLTFSTLTVSNMSPEDSSIYLCSVEENARGEKLFFGSGTQLSVL.

Here the CDR3 reads CASARTPLNYGYTF. CDR3 coding DNA: TGTGCCAGCGCTAGGACACCCCTTAACTATGGCTACACCTTC. The chain combines TRBV19 with TRBJ1-2; weak D call: TRBD1 (5 bases). Germline V gives CDR1 LNHDA, CDR2 SQIVND (reference sequence). Trimming shortened V by 9 bases and J by 1 base, and 15 bases separated the two germline ends. The CDR3 is made up of 14 amino acids. Together with reference TRBV19 and TRBJ1-2, the CDR3 gives the full variable domain: DGGITQSPKYLFRKEGQNVTLSCEQNLNHDAMYWYRQDPGQGLRLIYYSQIVNDFQKGDIAEGYSVSREKKESFPLTVTSAQKNPTAFYLCASARTPLNYGYTFGSGTRLTVV.

V gene TRBV3-1 (or the pseudogene TRBV3-2) combines with J gene TRBJ1-4, with a weak D call TRBD1 (6 bases). V gave up 4 bases and J gave up 8 bases, with 14 bases separating them. CDR1 and CDR2 from the germline V gene are LGHDT and YNNKEL (reference sequence). The CDR3 has 14 amino acids. CDR3 DNA: TGTGCCAGCAGCCGGGACACCCAATGGGAAAAACTGTTTTTT. Amino acids: CASSRDTQWEKLFF.

This chain uses TRBV19 with TRBJ2-2; unclear D gene. V lost 1 base to trimming and J lost 5 bases, with 5 bases between them. The germline gives CDR1 LNHDA, CDR2 SQIVND (reference sequence). This CDR3 spans 13 amino acids. DNA of the CDR3: TGTGCCAGTAGTATAGGTTTAACCGGGGAGCTGTTTTTT. It codes for CASSIGLTGELFF.

The J gene is TRBJ1-3, the V gene TRBV5-4, with D perhaps TRBD1 (5 bases). The CDR3 length is 16 residues. V lost 4 bases to trimming and J lost 2 bases, with 16 bases between them. From germline, CDR1 is SGHNT and CDR2 YYREEE (reference sequence). The CDR3, as DNA: TGTGCCAGCAGCCCTGACCCTGGGGCAGCTGGAAACACCATATATTTT. Translation gives CASSPDPGAAGNTIYF.

The rearrangement uses TRBV5-1 and TRBJ1-5, with a weak D call TRBD1 (6 bases). CDR3 length: 13 residues. Deletions cut 4 bases from V and 6 bases from J, with 11 bases between. CDR1 SGHRS and CDR2 YFSETQ come from the germline V gene. CDR3 coding DNA: TGCGCCAGCAGCGAACAGGGTCCTCAGCCCCAGCATTTT. Its translation: CASSEQGPQPQHF.

V is TRBV19 and J is TRBJ2-1; 7 positions agree with TRBD1. With 7 bases clipped from V and 2 bases from J, the junction kept 8 bases outside the gene matches. This CDR3 contains 15 residues. Germline V gene sequence: CDR1 LNHDA, CDR2 SQIVND (reference sequence). The CDR3 DNA reads TGTGCCAGTAAACCTAACAGGGGCCCCTACAATGAGCAGTTCTTC. Translated, it gives CASKPNRGPYNEQFF.

V gene TRBV3-1 (or the pseudogene TRBV3-2) combines with J gene TRBJ1-2; unclear D gene. The V gene lost 4 bases and the J gene lost 0 bases, with 9 bases spanning the gap. CDR1 is LGHDT, CDR2 YNNKEL, per germline (reference sequence). The CDR3 loop spans 14 amino acids. The CDR3 DNA reads TGTGCCAGCAGCCGAGGCGAGGCTAACTATGGCTACACCTTC. The encoded protein is CASSRGEANYGYTF.

V and J are TRBV10-3 and TRBJ1-2, with a weak D call TRBD1 (5 bases). The germline CDR1 and CDR2 sequences are ENHRY and SYGVKD. The CDR3 runs 14 residues. V was cut by 6 bases and J by 2 bases, with 13 bases left in between. The CDR3 sequence: CAISERDGNYGYTF. In DNA, the CDR3 is TGTGCCATCAGCGAGCGGGACGGAAACTATGGCTACACCTTC.

V is TRBV4-3 and J is TRBJ1-6; 10 bases line up with TRBD1. CDR3 size: 17 residues. Germline CDR1 LGHNA, CDR2 YSLEER. Trimming cost V 5 bases and J 8 bases; bases outside gene matches: 12. CDR3 DNA sequence: TGCGCCAGCAGCTTGGGGACAGGGGTGGGGTATGATTCACCCCTCCACTTT. As protein: CASSLGTGVGYDSPLHF.

This clone was seen once. The genes are TRBV4-3 and TRBJ2-7, with D perhaps TRBD1 (5 bases). The V gene's germline CDR1 is LGHNA and CDR2 YSLEER. This CDR3 is 14 amino acids long. Trimming pared 0 bases from V and 2 bases from J, leaving 8 bases between. CDR3 coding DNA: TGCGCCAGCAGCCAAGATCAGGACACCTACGAGCAGTACTTC. Translation: CASSQDQDTYEQYF.

The DNA for the CDR3 is TGTGCCAGCAGTTTAATGGCAGTACAAGAGACCCAGTACTTC. It encodes CASSLMAVQETQYF. The chain recombines TRBV28 with TRBJ2-5; no firm D call. V was clipped by 2 bases and J by 2 bases, with 9 bases between them. The CDR3 is 14 residues long. The V gene's germline CDR1 is MDHEN and CDR2 SYDVKM.

The rearrangement uses TRBV2 and TRBJ2-5, with a possible D match to TRBD1 (6 bases). With 6 bases removed from V and 5 bases from J, the gap between germline ends came to 13 bases. Germline CDR1 is SNHLY and CDR2 is FYNNEI. CDR3 length: 13 amino acids. The CDR3 loop reads CASRDSRSETQYF. CDR3 coding DNA: TGTGCCAGCAGGGACAGCCGGTCCGAGACCCAGTACTTC.

This chain joins TRBV14 and TRBJ2-2; D is unclear. Germline V gene data show CDR1 as SGHDN and CDR2 as FVKESK. This CDR3 contains 14 residues. Trimming took off 5 bases at V and 6 bases at J, with 13 bases between the two ends. DNA for the CDR3: TGTGCCAGCAGCTTAGACATCGGTGCCGGGGAGCTGTTTTTT. Its translation is CASSLDIGAGELFF.

The rearrangement uses TRBV5-4 and TRBJ1-2, with TRBD1 as a possible D gene (5 bases). The CDR3 has 14 amino acids. Looked up from germline, CDR1 is SGHNT and CDR2 is YYREEE (reference sequence). Trimming pared 3 bases from V and 3 bases from J, leaving 12 bases between. CDR3 nucleotides: TGTGCCAGCAGCTCCCCAGGGTTTGACTATGGCTACACCTTC. This codes for CASSSPGFDYGYTF.

This sequence joins TRBV6-5 and TRBJ1-2, with D uncertain. The CDR3 sequence is 13 residues long. From germline, CDR1 is MNHEY and CDR2 SVGAGI. Deletions cut 5 bases from V and 0 bases from J, with 7 bases between. In DNA form, the CDR3 reads TGTGCCAGCAGTCTAGGAGCTAACTATGGCTACACCTTC. Its protein is CASSLGANYGYTF.

The gene calls are TRBV30 and TRBJ2-7; the D is unclear. Trimming stripped 0 bases from V and 7 bases from J, with 13 bases between. This CDR3 contains 13 residues. Germline V gene lookup returns CDR1 GTSNPN and CDR2 SVGIG (reference sequence). The CDR3 protein is CAWSVQITGEQYF. The DNA for the CDR3 is TGTGCCTGGAGTGTACAAATAACGGGTGAGCAGTACTTC.